This T cell receptor (beta chain) stems from a study of T-cell reconstitution after alpha-beta-depleted transplantation in children. Study-wide findings and caveats: Alpha-beta T cells present about two months after transplant were reported to originate from several hundred expanded graft clones. After transplant, high TCRbeta diversity at day 60 in some patients arose from surviving recipient T cells and thymic progenitors. Most T-cell counts and diversity one year after the transplant came from T cells that were newly produced.

TCRbeta library preparation incorporated unique molecular identifiers. TCRdb independently ran MiXCR on the PCR reads; one entry per CDR3 protein. The table records more than 200,000 distinct CDR3 sequences, around 8.4% of them present only once. The table lists this clonotype with a few counts. What it binds is unknown. The sequence was obtained from a male patient under 10 years old who had a stem cell transplant for acute myeloid leukemia, so the T cells may come from the graft donor. Sample: PBMCs, mostly from graft donor cells, taken 360 days after TCRalphabeta/CD19-depleted stem cell transplant.

The CDR3 reads CASSPRVLNTEAFF. As DNA, the CDR3 is TGTGCCAGCAGTCCCCGGGTATTGAACACTGAAGCTTTCTTT. The chain joins TRBV12-3 or TRBV12-4 to TRBJ1-1; no definite D call. Trimming stripped 5 bases from V and 0 bases from J, with 10 bases between. The CDR3 length is 14 residues.